What follows are 27 T cell receptor beta chains derived from one specimen sequenced in a study of PD-L1 blockade in urothelial cancer. Indicated time point: pretreatment peripheral blood. Using immunoSEQ multiplex PCR, the repertoire was profiled, and TCRdb retains in-frame clones only, with some absent. The sample lists over 75,000 clones; about 83% were seen once. Here the sequenced sample was PBMCs, taken around atezolizumab (anti-PD-L1) treatment. All receptors come from a man aged 60-69 years with urothelial cancer.

This rearrangement joins TRBV18 to TRBJ2-3; D is ambiguous. This CDR3 contains 15 residues. Germline assignment: CDR1 KGHSH and CDR2 LQKENI. V was cut by 0 bases and J by 0 bases, with 7 bases left in between. CDR3 sequence: CASSPPGLSTDTQYF. The DNA of the CDR3 is TGTGCCAGCTCACCACCGGGCCTCAGCACAGATACGCAGTATTTT.

The chain employs TRBV7-6 and TRBJ2-7; 9 bases fit TRBD2. CDR1 is SGHVS, CDR2 FNYEAQ, per germline. This CDR3 has 13 residues. The J segment lost 4 bases and the V segment lost 3 bases, leaving 1 base of the junction unmatched. CDR3 DNA sequence: TGTGCCAGCAGCTTTAGCGGGGGTTACGAGCAGTACTTC. It translates to CASSFSGGYEQYF.

V gene TRBV28 combines with J gene TRBJ2-5; tentative D call: TRBD2 (5 bases). The CDR3 extends over 15 amino acids. The V gene lost 0 bases and the J gene lost 2 bases, with 10 bases spanning the gap. Germline V CDR1 and CDR2: MDHEN, SYDVKM. Here the CDR3 DNA reads TGTGCCAGCAGTTTATGGCTAGCTCTTCAAGAGACCCAGTACTTC. Translating gives CASSLWLALQETQYF.

This chain joins TRBV5-1 and TRBJ1-5, with a tentative D call TRBD1 (5 bases). CDR1 and CDR2 from the germline V gene are SGHRS and YFSETQ. The germline V and J ends were trimmed by 0 bases and 2 bases, with 15 bases remaining between them. The CDR3 runs to 17 residues. The CDR3 reads CASSLDGRQSRNQPQHF. The CDR3 bases are TGCGCCAGCAGCTTGGACGGTCGACAGAGCCGCAATCAGCCCCAGCATTTT.

The chain combines TRBV7-9 with TRBJ1-4, with a tentative D call TRBD1 (6 bases). The CDR3 has 14 amino acids. Trimming pared 3 bases from V and 8 bases from J, leaving 13 bases between. In germline, CDR1 is SEHNR, CDR2 FQNEAQ (reference sequence). For the CDR3, the DNA is TGTGCCAGCAGCTTCAGGGGATTTGGAGAAAAACTGTTTTTT. This translates into CASSFRGFGEKLFF.

This clone was seen a single time. The chain employs TRBV9 and TRBJ2-6; D is unresolved. In germline, CDR1 is SGDLS, CDR2 YYNGEE. V was pared by 3 bases and J by 0 bases, with 7 bases between. The CDR3 is 15 residues long. The CDR3 protein is CASSAYSSGANVLTF. The CDR3 DNA reads TGTGCCAGCAGCGCCTACAGCTCTGGGGCCAACGTCCTGACTTTC.

This rearrangement joins TRBV9 to TRBJ1-6; D is undetermined. In germline, CDR1 is SGDLS, CDR2 YYNGEE. The CDR3 has 15 residues. Trimming pared 4 bases from V and 3 bases from J, leaving 11 bases between. The CDR3 nucleotides are TGTGCCAGCAGCCCCGACGGGGACTATAATTCACCCCTCCACTTT. Its protein is CASSPDGDYNSPLHF.

The CDR3 sequence is CASSGSTSGQNEQFF. In nucleotides, the CDR3 is TGCGCCAGCAGTGGGTCAACTAGTGGCCAGAATGAGCAGTTCTTC. The chain carries TRBV10-1 and TRBJ2-1; TRBD2 might be the D (5 bases). Germline loops: CDR1 WNHNN, CDR2 SYGVQD (reference sequence). Trimming stripped 4 bases from V and 7 bases from J, with 17 bases between. This CDR3 contains 15 residues.

Judged by abundance, this clone is medium-sized. The V gene is TRBV10-1, the J gene TRBJ1-4, with 9 nucleotides matching TRBD1. CDR3 length equals 16 residues. Germline trimming cut 4 bases from V and 1 base from J; bases unmatched to any gene: 4. Germline V lookup: CDR1 WNHNN, CDR2 SYGVQD (reference sequence). The CDR3, as DNA: TGCGCCAGCAGTGGCGGGGACAGGGAAACTAATGAAAAACTGTTTTTT. It encodes CASSGGDRETNEKLFF.

The rearrangement joins TRBV10-3 to TRBJ1-2; a weak D match, TRBD1 (5 bases). Germline V gene sequence: CDR1 ENHRY, CDR2 SYGVKD. The CDR3 is made up of 15 amino acids. Trimming left V 5 bases short and J 4 bases short, with 17 bases between. The CDR3 coding sequence is TGTGCCATCAGTCCCAGGGAGGGTTCCAGCTATGGCTACACCTTC. The encoded protein is CAISPREGSSYGYTF.

As regards this clone: The junction and the germline gene differ at one end; a read error may be behind it. V and J are TRBV7-7 and TRBJ2-3; TRBD2 matches at 10 bases. The CDR3 is made up of 16 amino acids. Germline CDR1 SSHAT, CDR2 FNYEAQ (reference sequence). The CDR3 spells CASSLGPSGGPDTQYF. For the CDR3, the DNA is TGTGCTAGCAGCTTAGGGCCTAGCGGGGGCCCAGATACGCAGTATTTT.

This clone was found once. Its ends do not fully match the called genes, so a read error is possible. V usage is TRBV30 and J usage is TRBJ2-1; D ambiguous. There are 14 residues in the CDR3. The V gene's germline CDR1 is GTSNPN and CDR2 SVGIG (reference sequence). This CDR3 reads CAWSSIEAYTEQFF. The CDR3 bases are TGTGCCTGGAGCTCAATCGAGGCGTACACTGAGCAGTTCTTC.

The rearrangement links TRBV11-3 to TRBJ2-3; 8 nucleotides align to TRBD1. Germline-derived CDR1 and CDR2 are SGHNT and YENEEA. Trimming took 5 bases from V and 11 from J; bases not matched to a gene: 6. This CDR3 comprises 12 residues. Here the CDR3 DNA reads TGTGCCAGCAGCCCAGGACAGGGAGGGCAGTATTTT. Its translation: CASSPGQGGQYF.

This clone was picked up many times. This chain links TRBV2 with TRBJ2-2, with D maybe TRBD1 (6 bases). Germline V gene data show CDR1 as SNHLY and CDR2 as FYNNEI. The CDR3 has 13 amino acids. V was clipped by 6 bases and J by 4 bases, with 9 bases between them. CDR3 residues: CASRRTATGELFF. The CDR3 DNA reads as TGTGCCAGCAGGCGGACAGCCACCGGGGAGCTGTTTTTT.

V usage is TRBV28 and J usage is TRBJ2-1; D might be TRBD2 (5 bases). Germline V lookup: CDR1 MDHEN, CDR2 SYDVKM. The V end lost 7 bases, the J end lost 7 bases, and 17 bases lay between the germline ends. The length of the CDR3 is 14 residues. CDR3 amino acids: CASMVEGPINEQFF. For the CDR3, the DNA is TGTGCCAGCATGGTAGAGGGTCCAATAAATGAGCAGTTCTTC.

The table lists this clone with a few counts. The V call is TRBV7-6, the J call TRBJ2-1; TRBD1 might be the D (6 bases). The CDR3 extends over 15 amino acids. The germline gives CDR1 SGHVS, CDR2 FNYEAQ. The V end lost 6 bases, the J end lost 7 bases, and 19 bases lay between the germline ends. The CDR3 protein is CASSNLGGARNEQFF. CDR3 nucleotides: TGTGCCAGCAGTAACCTAGGGGGAGCTCGGAATGAGCAGTTCTTC.

This sequence joins TRBV25-1 and TRBJ2-2, with 10 bases that match TRBD1. This CDR3 spans 15 amino acids. Trimming at V came to 5 bases and at J to 6 bases, leaving 6 bases not matched to a gene. CDR1 MGHDK and CDR2 SYGVNS come from the germline V gene. The CDR3 nucleotides are TGTGCCAGCAGTTCAACCGGGACAGGGGCCGGGGAGCTGTTTTTT. It specifies CASSSTGTGAGELFF.

CDR3 DNA sequence: TGTGCCAGCAGCCGTGGGAGATTGGGTCCTGGGGTCCTATACGAGCAGTACTTC. Translating it yields CASSRGRLGPGVLYEQYF. The chain links TRBV5-4 to TRBJ2-7; a possible D gene is TRBD2 (5 bases). Trimming shortened V by 4 bases and J by 4 bases, and 27 bases separated the two germline ends. The CDR3 is 18 amino acids. Germline V gene data show CDR1 as SGHNT and CDR2 as YYREEE (reference sequence).

The chain recombines TRBV6-6 with TRBJ2-7; D gene uncertain. Between the trimmed V and J ends, which lost 2 bases and 6 bases, there was a span of 5 bases. This CDR3 region has 11 residues. Germline V gene data show CDR1 as MNHNY and CDR2 as SVGAGI (reference sequence). The DNA of the CDR3 is TGTGCCAGCAGTTACCGCAGCGAGCAGTACTTC. It specifies CASSYRSEQYF.

The rearrangement links TRBV25-1 to TRBJ2-2; tentative D call: TRBD1 (5 bases). Trimming removed 5 bases at V and 1 base at J, with 17 bases between. CDR1 is MGHDK, CDR2 SYGVNS, per germline. This CDR3 spans 17 amino acids. The CDR3 reads CASSSPWGQGNTGELFF. The DNA for the CDR3 is TGTGCCAGCAGTTCCCCTTGGGGTCAGGGGAACACCGGGGAGCTGTTTTTT. Full variable domain (rest looked up from reference TRBV25-1 and TRBJ2-2): EADIYQTPRYLVIGTGKKITLECSQTMGHDKMYWYQQDPGMELHLIHYSYGVNSTEKGDLSSESTVSRIRTEHFPLTLESARPSHTSQYLCASSSPWGQGNTGELFFGEGSRLTVL.

This chain joins TRBV6-1 and TRBJ2-7; TRBD1 is a possible D gene (6 bases). Germline CDR1 is MNHNS and CDR2 is SASEGT. The CDR3 is 13 residues long. The V gene lost 6 bases and the J gene lost 2 bases, with 11 bases spanning the gap. In DNA form, the CDR3 reads TGTGCCAGCAGCCGGACAGAGGCCTACGAGCAGTACTTC. This codes for CASSRTEAYEQYF.

The chain recombines TRBV21-1 with TRBJ2-7; the D call TRBD1 from the table was never checked on the DNA. TRBV21-1 is listed as a pseudogene. The CDR3 is 20 amino acids. The CDR3 is CASSNVYSGTGKFWAYEQYF. CDR3 nucleotides: TGTGCCAGCAGCAATGTATACTCTGGGACAGGGAAATTTTGGGCTTACGAGCAGTACTTC.

This chain joins TRBV30 and TRBJ2-7; 9 nucleotides match TRBD1. The CDR3 loop spans 15 amino acids. V trimming: 3 bases; J trimming: 0 bases; junction bases outside the gene matches: 6. Germline assignment: CDR1 GTSNPN and CDR2 SVGIG (reference sequence). The CDR3: CAWSEWTGASYEQYF. As DNA, the CDR3 is TGTGCCTGGAGCGAGTGGACAGGGGCCTCCTACGAGCAGTACTTC.

The J gene is TRBJ2-2, the V gene TRBV10-3; maybe TRBD2 (7 bases). The CDR3 spans 16 residues. Trimming stripped 8 bases from V and 4 bases from J, with 20 bases between. CDR1 is ENHRY and CDR2 is SYGVKD in the germline V gene. CDR3 region: CAIGYGGGQGTGELFF. The DNA for the CDR3 is TGTGCCATCGGCTATGGGGGGGGACAAGGCACCGGGGAGCTGTTTTTT.

The chain combines TRBV21-1 with TRBJ2-1; the table's D call, TRBD2, was not checked against the DNA. TRBV21-1 is assigned pseudogene status. There are 14 residues in the CDR3. The CDR3 sequence: CASSKVSADVRQFF. CDR3 DNA sequence: TGTGCCAGCAGCAAAGTATCGGCGGATGTTAGGCAGTTCTTC.

The chain recombines TRBV9 with TRBJ1-6, with D tentatively TRBD1 (6 bases). Germline loops: CDR1 SGDLS, CDR2 YYNGEE. This CDR3 is built from 16 residues. Trimming shortened V by 5 bases and J by 5 bases, and 17 bases separated the two germline ends. The CDR3 sequence: CASRRGAGENNSPLHF. CDR3 coding DNA: TGTGCCAGCAGGCGGGGGGCAGGGGAGAATAATTCACCCCTCCACTTT.

This clone was counted a single time. The genes are TRBV18 and TRBJ2-3, with 9 bases aligning to TRBD2. Germline CDR1 reads KGHSH; CDR2 reads LQKENI. This CDR3 is built from 15 residues. V dropped 0 bases and J dropped 7; count of bases not matched to a gene: 5. The CDR3 loop is CASSPPASGVHTQYF. The DNA of the CDR3 is TGTGCCAGCTCACCACCGGCTAGCGGGGTTCATACGCAGTATTTT. The variable domain in full, with the rest retrieved from reference TRBV18 and TRBJ2-3, is NAGVMQNPRHLVRRRGQEARLRCSPMKGHSHVYWYRQLPEEGLKFMVYLQKENIIDESGMPKERFSAEFPKEGPSILRIQQVVRGDSAAYFCASSPPASGVHTQYFGPGTRLTVL.